The 10 T cell receptor beta chains presented below share a single source sample, sequenced in a study of cytomegalovirus exposure and HLA in healthy donors. The primer mix had 60 Vbeta and 13 Jbeta primers. Method: immunoSEQ multiplex PCR; TCRdb's copy keeps in-frame clones and lacks some. The data show 150,000 to 200,000 clones, with around three quarters seen just once and roughly 2% held by the top ten. Sequencing was carried out using PBMCs. Source of these receptors: a man younger than 45 in good health and CMV-seronegative.

The chain joins TRBV27 to TRBJ1-1, with D perhaps matching TRBD1 (5 bases). CDR3 length equals 14 residues. Trimming stripped 3 bases from V and 1 base from J, with 9 bases between. CDR1 MNHEY and CDR2 SMNVEV come from the germline V gene (reference sequence). CDR3 sequence: CASSFGQGNTEAFF. The CDR3 region has the DNA TGTGCCAGCAGTTTTGGTCAGGGGAACACTGAAGCTTTCTTT.

J is TRBJ2-2 and V is TRBV28; weak D call: TRBD1 (6 bases). There are 15 residues in the CDR3. Per germline, CDR1 MDHEN and CDR2 SYDVKM. Trimming took 2 bases from V and 0 from J, leaving 7 bases between them. The CDR3 bases are TGTGCCAGCAGTTTAGCAGGGGCGAACACCGGGGAGCTGTTTTTT. Translated: CASSLAGANTGELFF.

The sample holds one count of this clone. J is TRBJ2-1 and V is TRBV10-3, with 7 bases that match TRBD2. The CDR3 is 16 amino acids. Losses at the gene ends were 3 bases for V and 7 bases for J; bases not matched to a gene: 12. The germline V gene encodes CDR1 ENHRY and CDR2 SYGVKD. CDR3: CAISDLSGQGPNEQFF. CDR3 bases: TGTGCCATCAGTGACCTTAGCGGGCAAGGGCCAAATGAGCAGTTCTTC.

Regarding this clone: This CDR3 is also generated by other DNA sequences in the sample. This rearrangement joins TRBV7-9 to TRBJ2-7, with a tentative D call TRBD1 (5 bases). The CDR3 loop spans 13 amino acids. Germline CDR1 reads SEHNR; CDR2 reads FQNEAQ (reference sequence). Trimming pared 5 bases from V and 0 bases from J, leaving 8 bases between. The CDR3 DNA follows: TGTGCCAGCAGCCCAGACAGCTCCTACGAGCAGTACTTC. Amino acid sequence: CASSPDSSYEQYF.

The CDR3 region is CASSGQGNTGELFF. The CDR3 region has the DNA TGTGCCAGTAGTGGACAGGGAAACACCGGGGAGCTGTTTTTT. The chain carries TRBV19 and TRBJ2-2; TRBD1 matches 8 bases. This CDR3 comprises 14 residues. V lost 5 bases and J lost 2; bases outside the gene matches: 1. CDR1 is LNHDA, CDR2 SQIVND, per germline (reference sequence).

This chain joins TRBV14 and TRBJ2-7, with D hard to call. V gave up 0 bases and J gave up 0 bases, with 12 bases separating them. Germline CDR1 SGHDN, CDR2 FVKESK. There are 16 residues in the CDR3. The CDR3 region has the DNA TGTGCCAGCAGCCAAGATCCCTCGGTCTACTCCTACGAGCAGTACTTC. Residues: CASSQDPSVYSYEQYF.

The rearrangement links TRBV6-5 to TRBJ2-7; D unresolved. Deletions cut 0 bases from V and 2 bases from J, with 14 bases between. The V gene's germline CDR1 is MNHEY and CDR2 SVGAGI. The CDR3 contains 16 residues. The CDR3 sequence is CASSYSISGPPYEQYF. In DNA form, the CDR3 reads TGTGCCAGCAGTTACTCGATATCAGGTCCGCCCTACGAGCAGTACTTC.

This clone was seen a few times. The chain joins TRBV6-4 to TRBJ1-5; D possibly corresponds to TRBD1 (6 bases). The CDR3 covers 14 residues. V gave up 6 bases and J gave up 3 bases, with 12 bases separating them. Germline CDR1 MRHNA, CDR2 SNTAGT. CDR3 sequence reads: CASSGQPTNQPQHF. The CDR3 DNA reads as TGTGCCAGCAGCGGACAGCCTACCAATCAGCCCCAGCATTTT.

The chain combines TRBV6-1 with TRBJ2-7, with D possibly being TRBD1 (6 bases). Deletions cut 10 bases from V and 4 bases from J, with 17 bases between. Germline V CDR1 and CDR2: MNHNS, SASEGT. The length of the CDR3 is 13 residues. The DNA for the CDR3 is TGTGCCACCCATCGAGGGACAAGTTACGAGCAGTACTTC. Translating gives CATHRGTSYEQYF.

As for this clone: The junction differs from germline at one of its ends, possibly a read error. The chain joins TRBV7-7 to TRBJ2-2; TRBD2 matches 11 bases. The CDR3 loop spans 16 amino acids. Per germline, CDR1 SSHAT and CDR2 FNYEAQ (reference sequence). CDR3 sequence reads: CASSQLSGRATGELFF. CDR3 DNA sequence: TGTGCTAGCAGCCAACTTAGCGGGAGGGCTACCGGGGAGCTGTTTTTT. Combining the CDR3 with reference TRBV7-7 and TRBJ2-2 gives the whole variable domain GAGVSQSPRYKVTKRGQDVTLRCDPISSHATLYWYQQALGQGPEFLTYFNYEAQPDKSGLPSDRFSAERPEGSISTLTIQRTEQRDSAMYRCASSQLSGRATGELFFGEGSRLTVL.